This T cell receptor (beta chain) was sequenced in a study of OX40 agonist ivuxolimab in advanced cancers. Background on the study: People who had prior anti-PD-1, anti-PD-L1 or anti-CTLA-4 therapy could take part, and about 37% had some. One patient with hepatocellular carcinoma and two with cutaneous melanoma, three in all, had partial responses. Broader study findings: CD4+ T cells averaged fewer expanded clones than CD8+ T cells.

Germline V gives CDR1 LNHDA, CDR2 SQIVND (reference sequence). V lost 7 bases and J lost 4, with 13 bases in between. The CDR3 totals 13 residues. With respect to this clone: Its antigen is not known.

Blood sampling took place at baseline, cycle 4 day 1, and cycle 7 day 1. Assay used: immunoSEQ multiplex PCR; TCRdb lists only in-frame clones, some missing. The table includes about 38,000 clones, roughly nine tenths detected once. This chain connects TRBV19 to TRBJ1-1; D is perhaps TRBD1 (6 bases). The sample was CD4+ or CD8+ T cells sorted from blood, taken in a trial of the OX40 agonist ivuxolimab. The clonotype was recovered from an adult with an advanced solid tumor such as melanoma, head and neck, liver or kidney cancer. The CDR3 protein is CASTQGGGTEAFF. CDR3 coding DNA: TGTGCCAGTACCCAAGGGGGAGGCACTGAAGCTTTCTTT. Looking up the rest from reference TRBV19 and TRBJ1-1 gives the full variable domain: DGGITQSPKYLFRKEGQNVTLSCEQNLNHDAMYWYRQDPGQGLRLIYYSQIVNDFQKGDIAEGYSVSREKKESFPLTVTSAQKNPTAFYLCASTQGGGTEAFFGQGTRLTVV.